This T cell receptor beta chain was sequenced for a study of molecular identifiers for immune sequencing clone quantification. This clonotype was counted between two and nine times. Using its own MiXCR run on the PCR reads, TCRdb lists one record per CDR3 protein. The repertoire has 300,000 to 400,000 distinct CDR3 sequences, 24% of them found once; the top ten carry 0.74%. Germline assignment: CDR1 SGHTA and CDR2 FQGNSA. The CDR3 has 15 residues. Unmatched junction bases numbered 4, after V lost 4 bases and J lost 2 bases. The sorting of naive CD8 T cells used the CD8+CD4-CCR7+CD45RA+ phenotype. The rearrangement links TRBV7-2 to TRBJ2-1, with 8 nucleotides matching TRBD1. The sequence was obtained from a human donor in good health. Some libraries in this study had Jurkat cell RNA spiked in. The source material was naive CD8+ T cells from blood, with Jurkat cell RNA spiked in. Subset meaning: FACS-sorted CD8+CD4-CCR7+CD45RA+ naive T cells. The CDR3 here is CASSSRTGTYNEQFF. DNA for the CDR3: TGTGCCAGCAGCTCGCGGACAGGGACCTACAATGAGCAGTTCTTC.